These T cell receptor beta chains were read from a single sample in a study of T-cell reconstitution after alpha-beta-depleted transplantation in children. A single record per CDR3 protein comes from TCRdb applying MiXCR to the PCR reads. Of 330,000 or so distinct CDR3 sequences listed, approximately 7.3% are singletons. Sample: peripheral blood, taken 360 days after TCRalphabeta/CD19-depleted stem cell transplant. The origin of the receptors is a female patient younger than 10 who had a stem cell transplant for Fanconi anemia, so the T cells may come from the graft donor. Each CDR3 is given with its conserved first and last residue. A D gene is named only where the DNA matches it firmly. Clone sizes are given selectively: once, few, many, or a class where the clone is expanded.

j_call clone_size d_call v_call cdr3_aa cdr3_nt
TRBJ2-7 few TRBD1 TRBV5-1 CASRLGDRGLIYEQYF TGCGCCAGCAGATTAGGAGACAGGGGGCTTATCTACGAGCAGTACTTC
TRBJ2-5 many NA TRBV29-1 CSVEGATSQETQYF TGCAGCGTTGAAGGGGCTACCAGCCAAGAGACCCAGTACTTC
TRBJ2-7 NA TRBD1 TRBV7-3 CASSLTWDSSYEQYF TGTGCCAGCAGCTTAACCTGGGACAGCTCCTACGAGCAGTACTTC
TRBJ1-1 NA NA TRBV27 CASSSTFPNVATEAFF TGTGCCAGCAGTTCTACATTCCCGAACGTGGCCACTGAAGCTTTCTTT
TRBJ1-2 NA NA TRBV7-6 CASSLGGSPPTF TGTGCCAGCAGCTTAGGAGGTTCCCCTCCTACCTTC
TRBJ1-4 many NA TRBV7-6 CASSPRRIRTNEKLFF TGTGCCAGCAGCCCGCGGAGAATTAGAACTAATGAAAAACTGTTTTTT
TRBJ2-3 many TRBD2 TRBV5-1 CASSFDPAGGGTDTQYF TGCGCCAGCAGCTTCGACCCAGCGGGGGGTGGCACAGATACGCAGTATTTT
TRBJ2-7 many TRBD2 TRBV4-1 CASSQEGAGHEQYF TGCGCCAGCAGCCAAGAGGGAGCGGGACACGAGCAGTACTTC
TRBJ1-1 NA TRBD1 TRBV19 CASRVGRGREHPNTEAFF TGTGCCAGTAGAGTGGGCAGGGGGCGCGAACATCCGAACACTGAAGCTTTCTTT
TRBJ1-6 NA TRBD1 TRBV6-5 CASSWDSDIRNSPLHF TGTGCCAGCAGTTGGGACAGCGATATTAGGAATTCACCCCTCCACTTT
TRBJ2-2 many TRBD1 TRBV7-9 CASSPTGDVRELFF TGTGCCAGCAGCCCGACAGGGGATGTACGGGAGCTGTTTTTT
TRBJ2-1 many TRBD1 TRBV5-1 CASSFKGQGANEQFF TGCGCCAGCAGCTTTAAAGGACAGGGGGCAAATGAGCAGTTCTTC
TRBJ2-3 many NA TRBV29-1 CSVAIWRGPRTDTQYF TGCAGCGTTGCTATATGGCGGGGGCCTCGCACAGATACGCAGTATTTT
TRBJ2-3 many NA TRBV7-8 CASSLRGATTDTQYF TGTGCCAGCAGCTTGAGGGGGGCCACCACAGATACGCAGTATTTT
TRBJ1-2 few NA TRBV6-1 CASSDLGQHSGYTF TGTGCCAGCAGTGACCTGGGACAACACTCTGGCTACACCTTC
TRBJ2-1 many TRBD1 TRBV28 CASSSIRGPTTDEQFF TGTGCCAGCAGTTCGATCAGGGGGCCGACAACCGATGAGCAGTTCTTC
TRBJ1-5 many NA TRBV2 CASKYGGGNQPQHF TGTGCCAGCAAATACGGGGGGGGGAATCAGCCCCAGCATTTT
TRBJ2-1 many TRBD1 TRBV28 CASSHYRGQEQFF TGTGCCAGCAGTCATTACAGGGGGCAAGAGCAGTTCTTC
TRBJ2-1 few NA TRBV7-2 CASSLGPRHEQFF TGTGCCAGCAGCTTGGGGCCGCGGCATGAGCAGTTCTTC
TRBJ2-7 many NA TRBV9 CASSVDEGNGAYEQYF TGTGCCAGCAGCGTAGACGAGGGAAACGGGGCCTACGAGCAGTACTTC